These 4 T cell receptor beta chains came from one sample sequenced in a study of T cell responses to AZD1222 COVID-19 vaccine. Profiled with immunoSEQ multiplex PCR; TCRdb holds only in-frame clones, not every one. This table holds about 76,000 clones, about 83% found once. Specimen: peripheral blood, collected 28 days after the second dose of the MenACWY control vaccine. These receptors were taken from an adult who received the MenACWY meningococcal vaccine as a control.

This chain uses TRBV19 with TRBJ1-5; D remains unclear. Between the trimmed V and J ends, which lost 0 bases and 3 bases, there was a span of 3 bases. CDR1 is LNHDA, CDR2 SQIVND, per germline (reference sequence). There are 13 residues in the CDR3. DNA for the CDR3: TGTGCCAGTAGTATAGACCCCAATCAGCCCCAGCATTTT. As protein: CASSIDPNQPQHF.

This rearrangement joins TRBV18 to TRBJ1-4; possibly TRBD1 for D (5 bases). Germline CDR1 is KGHSH and CDR2 is LQKENI. Trimming removed 6 bases from V and 3 bases from J, with 23 bases in between. This CDR3 spans 18 amino acids. DNA for the CDR3: TGTGCCAGCTCCTCAGAGGCGGTAACGGGACTGTCTAATGAAAAACTGTTTTTT. The encoded protein is CASSSEAVTGLSNEKLFF. The variable domain in full, completed from reference TRBV18 and TRBJ1-4, reads NAGVMQNPRHLVRRRGQEARLRCSPMKGHSHVYWYRQLPEEGLKFMVYLQKENIIDESGMPKERFSAEFPKEGPSILRIQQVVRGDSAAYFCASSSEAVTGLSNEKLFFGSGTQLSVL.

The rearrangement uses TRBV6-5 and TRBJ1-1, with TRBD1 as a possible D gene (5 bases). The CDR3 covers 15 residues. The germline CDR1 and CDR2 sequences are MNHEY and SVGAGI. Trimming removed 6 bases from V and 1 base from J, with 15 bases in between. The CDR3 protein is CASSLGTGKNTEAFF. CDR3 sequence (DNA): TGTGCCAGCAGCCTAGGGACCGGCAAGAACACTGAAGCTTTCTTT.

The chain uses TRBV28 and TRBJ1-1; D call uncertain. Germline V gene sequence: CDR1 MDHEN, CDR2 SYDVKM. The CDR3 covers 18 residues. V dropped 2 bases and J dropped 2 bases, with 21 bases sitting between them. The CDR3 sequence: CASSLRVGRATLNTEAFF. The CDR3 bases are TGTGCCAGCAGTTTACGGGTCGGTCGGGCGACTCTAAACACTGAAGCTTTCTTT. Together with reference TRBV28 and TRBJ1-1, the CDR3 gives the full variable domain: DVKVTQSSRYLVKRTGEKVFLECVQDMDHENMFWYRQDPGLGLRLIYFSYDVKMKEKGDIPEGYSVSREKKERFSLILESASTNQTSMYLCASSLRVGRATLNTEAFFGQGTRLTVV.